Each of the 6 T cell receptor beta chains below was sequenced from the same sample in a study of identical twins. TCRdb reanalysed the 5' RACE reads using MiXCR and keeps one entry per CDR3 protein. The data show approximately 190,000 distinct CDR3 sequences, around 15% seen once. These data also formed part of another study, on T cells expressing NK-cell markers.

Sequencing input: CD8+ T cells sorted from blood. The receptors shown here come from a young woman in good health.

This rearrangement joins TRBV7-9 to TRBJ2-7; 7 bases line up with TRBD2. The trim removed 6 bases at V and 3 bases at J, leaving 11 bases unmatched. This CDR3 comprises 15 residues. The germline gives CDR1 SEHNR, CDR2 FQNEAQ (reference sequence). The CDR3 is CASSPVAGPDYEQYF. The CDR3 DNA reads TGTGCCAGCAGTCCTGTAGCGGGCCCGGACTACGAGCAGTACTTC.

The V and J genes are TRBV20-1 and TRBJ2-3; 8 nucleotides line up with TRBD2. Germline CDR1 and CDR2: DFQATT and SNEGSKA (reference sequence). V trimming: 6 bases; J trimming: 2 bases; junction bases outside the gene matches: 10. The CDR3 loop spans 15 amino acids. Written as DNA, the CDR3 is TGCAGTGCCCCGGGGGGGGATTCCCTCACAGATACGCAGTATTTT. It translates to CSAPGGDSLTDTQYF.

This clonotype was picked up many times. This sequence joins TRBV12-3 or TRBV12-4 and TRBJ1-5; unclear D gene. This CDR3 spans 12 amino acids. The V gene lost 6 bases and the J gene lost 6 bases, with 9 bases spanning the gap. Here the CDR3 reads CASRVGGQPQHF. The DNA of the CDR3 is TGTGCCAGCAGGGTAGGTGGTCAGCCCCAGCATTTT.

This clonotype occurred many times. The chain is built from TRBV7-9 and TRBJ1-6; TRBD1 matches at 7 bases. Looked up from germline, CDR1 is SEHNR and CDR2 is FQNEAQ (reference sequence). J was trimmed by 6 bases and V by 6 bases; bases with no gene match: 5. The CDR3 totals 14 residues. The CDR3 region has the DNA TGTGCCAGCAGACCCGACAGGGTTAATTCACCCCTCCACTTT. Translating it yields CASRPDRVNSPLHF.

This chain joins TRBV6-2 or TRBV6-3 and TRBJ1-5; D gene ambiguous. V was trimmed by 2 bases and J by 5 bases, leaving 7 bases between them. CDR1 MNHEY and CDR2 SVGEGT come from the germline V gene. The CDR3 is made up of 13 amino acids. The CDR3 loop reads CASSYDLDQPQHF. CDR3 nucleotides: TGTGCCAGCAGTTACGATTTGGATCAGCCCCAGCATTTT.

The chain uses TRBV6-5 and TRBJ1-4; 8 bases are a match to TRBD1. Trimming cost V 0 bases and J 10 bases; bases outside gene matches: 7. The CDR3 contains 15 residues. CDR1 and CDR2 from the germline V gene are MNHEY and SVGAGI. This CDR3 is CASSYSNTGGVKLFF. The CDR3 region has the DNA TGTGCCAGCAGTTACTCGAACACAGGGGGGGTAAAACTGTTTTTT.